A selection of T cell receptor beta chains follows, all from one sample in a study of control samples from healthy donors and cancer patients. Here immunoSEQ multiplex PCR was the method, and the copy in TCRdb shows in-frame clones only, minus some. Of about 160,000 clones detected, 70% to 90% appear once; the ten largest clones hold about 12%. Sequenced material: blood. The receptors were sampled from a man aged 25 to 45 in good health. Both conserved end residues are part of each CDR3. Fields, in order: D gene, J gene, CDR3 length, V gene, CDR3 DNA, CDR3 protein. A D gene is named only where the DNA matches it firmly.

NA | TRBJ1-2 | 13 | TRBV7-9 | TGTGCCAGCAGCACTACAGGGTTTAATGGCTACACCTTC | CASSTTGFNGYTF
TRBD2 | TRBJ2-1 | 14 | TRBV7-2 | TGTGCCAGCAGCGTTAGCGGGAGGGACAATGAGCAGTTCTTC | CASSVSGRDNEQFF
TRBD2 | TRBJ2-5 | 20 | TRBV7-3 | TGTGCCAGCTCTCCGGGACTAGCGGGGGGGGCCCGGTCCGGGGGAGAGACCCAGTACTTC | CASSPGLAGGARSGGETQYF
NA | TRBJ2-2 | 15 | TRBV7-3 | TGTGCCAGCAGCTTGCTAGGGGACCCCACCGGGGAGCTGTTTTTT | CASSLLGDPTGELFF
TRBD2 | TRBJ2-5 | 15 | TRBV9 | TGTGCCAGCAGCGGCGGGGGGTGGTGGGGAGAGACCCAGTACTTC | CASSGGGWWGETQYF
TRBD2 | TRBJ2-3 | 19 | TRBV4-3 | TGCGCCAGCAGCCCACTTGGACTAGCGGGAGGGCCTTCTCGGGATACGCAGTATTTT | CASSPLGLAGGPSRDTQYF
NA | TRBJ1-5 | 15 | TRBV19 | TGTGCCAGTAGTGCTTACAGGGAAAGAAATCAGCCCCAGCATTTT | CASSAYRERNQPQHF
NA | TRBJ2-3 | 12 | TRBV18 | TGTGCCAGCTCACCAGGGACAGATACGCAGTATTTT | CASSPGTDTQYF
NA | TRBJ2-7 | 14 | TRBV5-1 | TGCGCCAGCAGCTTGAATCAGGCGATCTACGAGCAGTACTTC | CASSLNQAIYEQYF
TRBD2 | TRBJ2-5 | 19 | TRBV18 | TGTGCCAGCTCATCCTGGACTAGCGGGAGGCTCCGGGTCCAAGAGACCCAGTACTTC | CASSSWTSGRLRVQETQYF
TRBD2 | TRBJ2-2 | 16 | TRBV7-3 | TGTGCCAGCAGCTTCGGGGGGGATACCAACACCGGGGAGCTGTTTTTT | CASSFGGDTNTGELFF
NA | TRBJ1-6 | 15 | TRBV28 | TGTGCCAGCAGTTCCCCGGGAGGCTTAGGGTCACCCCTCCACTTT | CASSSPGGLGSPLHF
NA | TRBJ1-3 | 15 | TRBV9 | TGTGCCAGCAGCGTAGGCCCCGTCTCTGGAAACACCATATATTTT | CASSVGPVSGNTIYF